The clone carrying this T cell receptor (beta chain) was detected ten times or more. Antigen specificity is unknown. This entry comes from a study of identical twins. General observations from the study: Twins' excess sharing was less marked for out-of-frame beta sequences. Whereas memory repertoires showed no such difference, abundant cord blood beta clonotypes carried fewer insertions. Alpha sequences out of frame and shared by twins had excess low generation probability.

TCRdb itself ran the 5' RACE reads through MiXCR, one entry per CDR3 protein. The sample lists 410,000 or so distinct CDR3 sequences; less than 20% were seen once. The CDR3 covers 16 residues. Looked up from germline, CDR1 is SGHRS and CDR2 is YFSETQ. V lost 4 bases, J lost 6 bases, and 5 bases stayed unmatched. This TCR came from a man aged 45-65 years in good health. The V call is TRBV5-1, the J call TRBJ2-1; 15 bases are a match to TRBD2. Material for sequencing was naive T cells sorted from blood. The CDR3: CASSPSGLAGGNEQFF. The CDR3 bases are TGCGCCAGCAGCCCATCGGGACTAGCGGGAGGCAATGAGCAGTTCTTC.